This T cell receptor beta chain derives from a study of blood T cell repertoires in COVID-19. Participants, about 18 to 100 years old, spanned 25 or so US areas. Authors' analysis steps: From reference gene primer amplification, estimates of nucleated cell counts were derived. Only in-frame clones appear in the TCRdb table, and some are missing; sequencing was by immunoSEQ multiplex PCR. The D gene and trimming were derived from the DNA, and the V and J assignments and clone size from that table. The repertoire holds some 340,000 clones, with approximately 89% as singletons. CDR1 is SGHVS, CDR2 FNYEAQ, per germline. There are 13 residues in the CDR3. The V segment lost 5 bases and the J segment 4 bases; nucleotides outside the gene matches: 1.

This receptor was taken from a woman between 25 and 40 years old who had recovered from COVID-19. Sequencing was done on a sample of PBMCs or T cells enriched from blood (not recorded which). J is TRBJ2-2 and V is TRBV7-6, with 7 bases that match TRBD1. The DNA of the CDR3 is TGTGCCAGCAGCCGGACAGGCACCGGGGAGCTGTTTTTT. Translation gives CASSRTGTGELFF.